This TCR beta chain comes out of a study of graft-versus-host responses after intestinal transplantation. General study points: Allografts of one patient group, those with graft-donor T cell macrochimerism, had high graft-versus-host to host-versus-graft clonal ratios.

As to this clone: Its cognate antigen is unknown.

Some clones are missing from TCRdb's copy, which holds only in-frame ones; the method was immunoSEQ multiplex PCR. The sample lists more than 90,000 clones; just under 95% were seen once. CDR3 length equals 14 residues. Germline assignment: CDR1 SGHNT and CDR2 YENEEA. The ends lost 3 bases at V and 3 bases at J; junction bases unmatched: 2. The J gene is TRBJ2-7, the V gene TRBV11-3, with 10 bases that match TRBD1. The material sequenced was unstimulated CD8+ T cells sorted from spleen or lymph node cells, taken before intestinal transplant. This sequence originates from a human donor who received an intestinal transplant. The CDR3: CASSFRDRGYEQYF. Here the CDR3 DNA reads TGTGCCAGCAGCTTCCGGGACAGGGGCTACGAGCAGTACTTC.